Described below is a single T cell receptor beta chain sequence and its context. Participants were aged about 18 to 89 years from roughly 26 US areas. Assignment of participants to cohorts was predicated upon participant-reported clinical history. Among Cohort 3 donors, those recovered had two negative PCRs, clearance, or symptom resolution. The data belong to a study of blood T cell repertoires in COVID-19. About the study: COVID-19 samples, acute and convalescent, were from the United States, Italy and Spain.

The CDR3 extends over 16 amino acids. Germline V gives CDR1 SGHNT, CDR2 YYREEE (reference sequence). Unmatched junction bases numbered 11, after V lost 4 bases and J lost 5 bases. Assay used: immunoSEQ multiplex PCR; TCRdb lists only in-frame clones, some missing. This sample has 450,000 or so clones, with 90% found just once. The material sequenced was PBMCs or T cells enriched from blood (not recorded which). This TCR derives from a man aged 18 to 29 who had recovered from COVID-19. The rearrangement links TRBV5-4 to TRBJ2-2; 7 bases match TRBD2. The CDR3 nucleotides read TGTGCCAGCAGCGTATCTCGCGGGGGAGGAACCGGGGAGCTGTTTTTT. Translation: CASSVSRGGGTGELFF.